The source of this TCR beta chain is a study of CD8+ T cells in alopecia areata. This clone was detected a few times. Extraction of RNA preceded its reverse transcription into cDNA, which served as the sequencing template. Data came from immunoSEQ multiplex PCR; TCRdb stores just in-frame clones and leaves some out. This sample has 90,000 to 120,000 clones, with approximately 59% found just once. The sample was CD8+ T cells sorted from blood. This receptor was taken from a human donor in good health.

CDR3 nucleotides: TGTGCCAGCAGCTCCCTGGGGGACAGGAAATACAATGAGCAGTTCTTC. Translated, it gives CASSSLGDRKYNEQFF. The rearrangement uses TRBV7-8 and TRBJ2-1, with 8 bases lining up with TRBD1. The CDR3 is 16 residues long. After removal of 4 bases from V and 4 bases from J, the junction contained 9 bases not matched to a gene. Germline V gene lookup returns CDR1 SGHVS and CDR2 FQNEAQ.